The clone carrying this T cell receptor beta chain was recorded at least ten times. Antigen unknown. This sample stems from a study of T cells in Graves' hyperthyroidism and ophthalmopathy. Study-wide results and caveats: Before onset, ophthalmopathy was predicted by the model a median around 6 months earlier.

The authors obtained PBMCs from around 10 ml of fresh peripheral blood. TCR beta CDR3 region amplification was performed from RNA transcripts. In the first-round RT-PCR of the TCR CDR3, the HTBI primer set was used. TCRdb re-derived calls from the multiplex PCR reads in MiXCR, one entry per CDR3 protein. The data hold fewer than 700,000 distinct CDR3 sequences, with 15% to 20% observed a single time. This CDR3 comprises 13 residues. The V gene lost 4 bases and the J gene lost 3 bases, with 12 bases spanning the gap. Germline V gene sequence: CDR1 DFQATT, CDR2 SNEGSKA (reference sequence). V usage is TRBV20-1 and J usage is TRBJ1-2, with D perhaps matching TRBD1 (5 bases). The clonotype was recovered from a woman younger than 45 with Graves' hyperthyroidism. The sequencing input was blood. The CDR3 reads CSATHTGDYGYTF. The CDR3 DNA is TGCAGTGCTACACACACAGGCGACTATGGCTACACCTTC.